This T cell receptor beta chain was captured by sequencing in a study of T cells in localized non-small cell lung cancer. V dropped 5 bases and J dropped 0; count of bases not matched to a gene: 3. This CDR3 comprises 14 residues. Germline assignment: CDR1 MDHEN and CDR2 SYDVKM. Only in-frame clones appear in the TCRdb table, and some are missing; sequencing was by immunoSEQ multiplex PCR. Of about 26,000 clones listed, approximately 90% are singletons. This sequence originates from a female donor over 55 with stage II squamous cell lung carcinoma. The chain uses TRBV28 and TRBJ1-1; 7 bases are a match to TRBD1. The specimen comprised peripheral blood, sampled before any cancer treatment. The CDR3 nucleotides read TGTGCCAGCAGTCCGGACAGGCTGAACACTGAAGCTTTCTTT. Translated: CASSPDRLNTEAFF.